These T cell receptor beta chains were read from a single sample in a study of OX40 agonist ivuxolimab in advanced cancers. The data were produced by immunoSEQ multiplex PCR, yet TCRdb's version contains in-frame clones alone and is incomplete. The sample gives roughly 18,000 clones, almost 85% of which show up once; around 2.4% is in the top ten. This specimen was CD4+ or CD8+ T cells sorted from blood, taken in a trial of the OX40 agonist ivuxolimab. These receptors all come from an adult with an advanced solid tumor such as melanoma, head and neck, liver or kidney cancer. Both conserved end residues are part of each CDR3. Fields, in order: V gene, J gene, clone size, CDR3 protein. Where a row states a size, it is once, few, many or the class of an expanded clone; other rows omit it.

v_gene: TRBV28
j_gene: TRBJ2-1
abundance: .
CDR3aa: CASSPRPYNEQFF

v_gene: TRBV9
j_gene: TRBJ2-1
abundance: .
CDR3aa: CASSVRTSGIYNEQFF

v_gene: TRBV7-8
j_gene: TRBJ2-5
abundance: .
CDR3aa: CASSQGGGLGQETQYF

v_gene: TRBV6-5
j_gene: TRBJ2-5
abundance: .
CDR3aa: CASSYSIGGRETQYF

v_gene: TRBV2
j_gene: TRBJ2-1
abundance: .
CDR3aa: CASSPTGELPDEQFF

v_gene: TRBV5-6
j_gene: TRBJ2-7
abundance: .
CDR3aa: CASSEGTSIEYF

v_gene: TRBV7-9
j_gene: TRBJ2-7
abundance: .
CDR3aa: CASSNGQGASNEQYF

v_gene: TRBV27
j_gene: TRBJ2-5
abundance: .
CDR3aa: CASTHRGTQYF

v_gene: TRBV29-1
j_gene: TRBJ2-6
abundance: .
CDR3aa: CRARGGGNVLTF

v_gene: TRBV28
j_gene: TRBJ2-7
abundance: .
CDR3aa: CASSLKGFFPYEQYF

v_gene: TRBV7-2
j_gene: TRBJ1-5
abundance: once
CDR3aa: CASSDWGNQPQHF

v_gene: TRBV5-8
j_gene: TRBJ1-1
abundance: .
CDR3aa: CASSLSPNEAFF

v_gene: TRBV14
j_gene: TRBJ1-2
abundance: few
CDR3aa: CASSQDRPQGGYTF

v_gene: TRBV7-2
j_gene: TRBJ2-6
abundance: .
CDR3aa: CASSVGDRETGANVLTF